The source of this T cell receptor beta chain is a study of beta chain features in type 1 diabetes (dated by TCRdb to the late 2010s). Background for the entire study: No differences in mean age, gender distribution, total cell number or subset yield were found between patients and healthy donors. A total of 107,917,701 sorted cells were examined across all samples, and the number of cells per subset was strongly correlated with RNA yield. In the study, TCRB repertoires of sorted circulating CD4+ T cell subsets from recently diagnosed type 1 diabetes patients were compared with those of matched healthy donors. Naive and central memory subsets were obtained from all 30 or so donors, but regulatory and stem cell-like memory subsets were isolated from only 8 patients and roughly eight healthy donors.

All of the isolated RNA was reverse transcribed with the High Capacity cDNA Reverse Transcription Kit, so expressed TCRB transcripts were sequenced. Deep immunoSEQ sequencing was performed on naive, central memory and regulatory T cell samples, with an average of around 3.4 million total reads per sample. Sorted cells were lysed in RLT buffer and RNA was extracted with DNase-treated RNeasy Micro or Mini kits, depending on cell number. Each cell subset was processed separately to prevent cross-contamination, with patient and healthy donor samples processed together. TCRB sequences were amplified from cDNA with the immunoSEQ multiplex PCR, producing 87-bp fragments spanning the CDR3 region. The amplicons were sequenced using the Illumina HiSeq platform. The original methods were these. PCR bias was corrected computationally using synthetic template baselines, and reads within Hamming distance 2 were collapsed, with unmergeable singletons discarded. By aligning reads against IMGT, V, D and J genes, CDR3 length, and insertions or deletions at six rearrangement sites were assigned. Within each subset, clonotype counts were normalized to sorted cell number, and only after that were true diversity and Gini coefficients computed with the tcR R package. The overlap coefficient, calculated on TCRB nucleotide sequences, was used to quantify repertoire sharing. As a proxy for the pre-selection repertoire, out-of-frame TCRB sequences from naive cells were analyzed. TCRdb took over this immuneACCESS table, retaining in-frame rearrangements with V and J assigned. Such tables are incomplete; in checked studies, under half of the missing clones stem from an unresolved V gene, and the remainder is unexplained. V and J calls and clone size come straight from that table; D and trimming were deduced from the DNA. This sample gives under 900,000 clones in total; 15% to 20% of them show up just once. The biggest ten clones account for about 0.02% of the sample.

The sample holds a few counts of this clone. Its specific antigen is unknown. No per-base quality is available; no much larger clone lies one base away. From its cysteine to its phenylalanine, the CDR3 spans 15 amino acids. CDR3 DNA is the only sequence kept; it has 45 bases, read in frame from the first base. The junction shows trimming of 1 base on V and 9 bases on J, and the gene matches do not reach 6 bases of it. CDR1 LGHNA and CDR2 YSLEER were looked up in the germline V gene. Results and caveats for the whole study, not just this receptor: Because cDNA was sequenced instead of genomic DNA, activated cells with high expression could be over-represented, although the groups did not differ in activation or CD3 levels. PCR may preferentially amplify shorter templates, but because patient and control samples were amplified and corrected together, any resulting skew would affect both groups equally. Only small numbers of individuals were included in the HLA sub-analyses, which left unresolved whether HLA type had any influence on TCRB rearrangement. Naive, central memory and regulatory TCRB repertoires appeared more similar among patients than among healthy donors. At VDJ recombination sites, type 1 diabetes patients had fewer insertions and more deleted nucleotides, which implies abnormalities in thymic rearrangement. Type 1 diabetes patients showed a moderate but significant shortening of TCRB CDR3 length in all four CD4+ subsets.

A single peripheral blood draw of around 0.11 L on average was collected from each donor into heparinised tubes. Naive, central memory, regulatory and stem cell-like memory CD4+ T cells were sorted on a BD FACSAria II using a panel including CD45RO, CCR7, CD25, CD127, CD95 and CD27. All sorted populations exceeded 95% purity. PBMCs were isolated right away by Lymphoprep density gradient centrifugation and were stained directly, without culture. To minimize batch effects, samples were stained and sorted in pairs, one healthy donor with one patient per experiment. This chain joins TRBV4-3 to TRBJ2-1; 10 bases in between match TRBD2. This receptor was identified in a woman aged 18-29 years in good health. Sequencing was performed on naive CD4+ T cells from blood. This specimen's cell subset or site label, per the study, means: true naive CD4+ T cells. The DNA sequence is given as TGCGCCAGCAGCCAAGCCGGGACTAGCGAGACTGAGCAGTTCTTC. Its translation is CASSQAGTSETEQFF.